This TCR beta chain was identified during a study of blood T cell repertoires in COVID-19 (dated by TCRdb to about 2020). As for the study more broadly: The collaborator samples originated in the United States, Italy and Spain and spanned the acute and convalescent phases of COVID-19. The sample metadata nearly always contained a de-identified subject ID, COVID-19 status, age in years and sex. Where available, HLA class I and class II types were taken from metadata supplied by the sample provider and were not determined by assay-based typing. Samples came from the ongoing ImmuneRACE study (first 160 participants) plus 1,254 subjects from 6 global collaborators. Subjects who had been exposed to COVID-19, were actively infected with it, or had recovered from it provided the deeply sampled blood TCRbeta repertoires that made up the dataset. The repertoires were released in a freely available public database intended as a resource for research on the immune response to SARS-CoV-2. The prospective study material was composed of cDNA or gDNA derived from T cells, B-cell-depleted T cells, or PBMCs. Results the study describes overall, beyond this receptor: The amount of clinical and demographic metadata varied by source and participant and was provided uncurated.

The collaborating institutions used their own protocols to collect whole blood in K2EDTA tubes. Collaborator samples were shipped for TCRbeta analysis as frozen whole blood, isolated PBMCs, or DNA extracted from either sample type. TCRbeta CDR3 regions were amplified from genomic DNA by means of the immunoSEQ Assay, a bias-controlled multiplex PCR. The source study handled its data this way. The number of nucleated cells in each sample was estimated by amplification of reference gene primers within the assay. To quantify the absolute abundance of each unique TCRbeta CDR3 rearrangement, sequence reads were collapsed and filtered. Productive Simpson clonality was computed per sample as the square root of Simpson's diversity index over productive rearrangements. As stored in TCRdb, this immuneACCESS dataset retains in-frame rearrangements with V and J assigned. A fraction of the clones does not appear; measured against another copy, unresolved V genes explain less than half of the discrepancy, and the remainder lacks a known reason. V and J calls and clone size are copied from that table; D and trimming were computed from the DNA. The sample includes 55,000 to 75,000 clones, with 80% to 90% observed a single time. Of the sample, 9.2% falls within the top ten clones.

From a lookup of the germline V gene, CDR1 and CDR2 are SGHVS and FQNEAQ. From the cysteine through the phenylalanine, the CDR3 covers 16 amino acids. Solely the CDR3 DNA is kept, with 48 bases framed from the first base. Compared with germline, V lacks 5 bases and J lacks 2 bases; bases without a gene match: 8. Note on this clone: Its cognate antigen has yet to be identified. The sample holds no much larger clone one base away, and base qualities are not on file.

Here the chain combines TRBV7-8 and TRBJ2-7, with 11 bases aligning to TRBD1. Sequencing used peripheral blood. This TCR derives from a human donor in a cohort sampled during active COVID-19. The DNA sequence is TGTGCCAGCAGCCCTCCCCGGACAGGGGGCGCCTACGAGCAGTACTTC. Translated, this is CASSPPRTGGAYEQYF.